One and the same sample provided the 9 T cell receptor beta chains below, sequenced in a study of cytomegalovirus exposure and HLA in healthy donors. Primers for the PCR totalled 60 Vbeta and 13 Jbeta. Only in-frame clones appear in the TCRdb table, and some are missing; sequencing was by immunoSEQ multiplex PCR. The table lists some 85,000 clones, 78% of them singletons. The material sequenced was PBMCs. The source of these receptors is a woman in her thirties or forties in good health and CMV-seropositive.

This sequence joins TRBV7-8 and TRBJ2-3, with 7 bases that match TRBD2. V trimming: 5 bases; J trimming: 2 bases; junction bases outside the gene matches: 4. The CDR3 is 14 amino acids. CDR1 SGHVS and CDR2 FQNEAQ come from the germline V gene. The CDR3 DNA sequence: TGTGCCAGCAGCCGGGGGGAGATCACAGATACGCAGTATTTT. Protein sequence: CASSRGEITDTQYF.

The genes are TRBV11-2 and TRBJ2-5; D is perhaps TRBD1 (6 bases). V was cut by 5 bases and J by 5 bases, with 15 bases left in between. The CDR3 totals 14 residues. From germline, CDR1 is SGHAT and CDR2 FQNNGV. As DNA, the CDR3 is TGTGCCAGCAGCGAACAGGGAAGGAGGGAGACCCAGTACTTC. Its protein is CASSEQGRRETQYF.

The chain links TRBV28 to TRBJ2-7; 8 nucleotides align to TRBD1. From germline, CDR1 is MDHEN and CDR2 SYDVKM. This CDR3 comprises 13 residues. Trimming at V came to 6 bases and at J to 2 bases, leaving 3 bases not matched to a gene. DNA for the CDR3: TGTGCCAGCAGCGGACAGGGTCCCTACGAGCAGTACTTC. Its protein product is CASSGQGPYEQYF. Variable domain in full (rest from reference TRBV28 and TRBJ2-7): DVKVTQSSRYLVKRTGEKVFLECVQDMDHENMFWYRQDPGLGLRLIYFSYDVKMKEKGDIPEGYSVSREKKERFSLILESASTNQTSMYLCASSGQGPYEQYFGPGTRLTVT.

The sample holds many counts of this clone. This rearrangement joins TRBV5-1 to TRBJ2-2, with D perhaps TRBD1 (5 bases). CDR1 is SGHRS, CDR2 YFSETQ, per germline. The CDR3 has 15 residues. Trimming took 1 base from V and 3 from J, leaving 10 bases between them. The CDR3 here is CASSLQQGYTGELFF. CDR3 DNA sequence: TGCGCCAGCAGCTTGCAGCAGGGTTACACCGGGGAGCTGTTTTTT. Together with reference TRBV5-1 and TRBJ2-2, the CDR3 gives the full variable domain: KAGVTQTPRYLIKTRGQQVTLSCSPISGHRSVSWYQQTPGQGLQFLFEYFSETQRNKGNFPGRFSGRQFSNSRSEMNVSTLELGDSALYLCASSLQQGYTGELFFGEGSRLTVL.

V gene TRBV30 combines with J gene TRBJ1-1, with D unclear. CDR1 and CDR2 (germline): GTSNPN, SVGIG (reference sequence). V was shortened by 4 bases and J by 0 bases, with 12 bases between the two germline ends. The CDR3 has 14 residues. The CDR3 nucleotides read TGTGCCTGGACCATTGGGCGAATGAACACTGAAGCTTTCTTT. Translated, it gives CAWTIGRMNTEAFF.

The J gene is TRBJ1-5, the V gene TRBV28; a possible D gene is TRBD1 (6 bases). The CDR3 spans 15 residues. The germline gives CDR1 MDHEN, CDR2 SYDVKM. With 4 bases removed from V and 0 bases from J, the gap between germline ends came to 10 bases. This chain's CDR3 is CASSSGDDSNQPQHF. The CDR3 region has the DNA TGTGCCAGCAGTTCAGGGGATGATAGCAATCAGCCCCAGCATTTT. The complete variable domain, with remaining parts taken from reference TRBV28 and TRBJ1-5, reads DVKVTQSSRYLVKRTGEKVFLECVQDMDHENMFWYRQDPGLGLRLIYFSYDVKMKEKGDIPEGYSVSREKKERFSLILESASTNQTSMYLCASSSGDDSNQPQHFGDGTRLSIL.

The gene calls are TRBV5-1 and TRBJ1-3, with a possible D match to TRBD1 (5 bases). The CDR3 totals 18 residues. Germline V gene sequence: CDR1 SGHRS, CDR2 YFSETQ. V shed 0 bases and J shed 0 bases, with 16 bases lying between them. The CDR3 is CASSLESIGHISGNTIYF. CDR3 in DNA: TGCGCCAGCAGCTTGGAGTCGATTGGACACATCTCTGGAAACACCATATATTTT.

The rearrangement links TRBV5-1 to TRBJ2-3, with 10 nucleotides matching TRBD2. The germline gives CDR1 SGHRS, CDR2 YFSETQ. Trimming cost V 4 bases and J 3 bases; bases outside gene matches: 17. The CDR3 contains 19 residues. CDR3: CASSPGRAGLLAGTDTQYF. The CDR3 DNA is TGCGCCAGCAGCCCGGGACGAGCCGGACTACTAGCGGGAACAGATACGCAGTATTTT.

This chain uses TRBV19 with TRBJ2-5; TRBD1 matches at 10 bases. CDR3 length equals 16 residues. Germline loops: CDR1 LNHDA, CDR2 SQIVND (reference sequence). Trimming took 5 bases from V and 1 from J; bases not matched to a gene: 7. CDR3 loop: CASSFDRGQGQETQYF. The CDR3 nucleotides read TGTGCCAGTAGTTTCGACAGGGGGCAAGGCCAAGAGACCCAGTACTTC.